These T cell receptor beta chains were read from a single sample in a study of immune evolution from preneoplasia to lung adenocarcinoma. Using immunoSEQ multiplex PCR, the repertoire was profiled, and TCRdb retains in-frame clones only, with some absent. The sample yields 5,000 or so clones, 60% to 75% seen once. Sequenced input: FFPE lung adenocarcinoma in situ tissue. Every receptor here comes from a person aged 55-85 years with lung adenocarcinoma. Each CDR3 is given with its conserved first and last residue. The order of the fields is CDR3 protein, CDR3 DNA, clone size, J gene, V gene, D gene. The D gene is left open where the match is weak. Size is omitted from some rows. Given values are once, few, many or a class for expanded clones.

CASSLTSGGTIEQFF | TGTGCCAGCAGCTTGACTAGCGGGGGGACGATTGAGCAGTTCTTC | NA | TRBJ2-1 | TRBV9 | TRBD2
CASSTSGGGADTQYF | TGTGCCAGCAGCACCAGTGGGGGGGGCGCAGATACGCAGTATTTT | NA | TRBJ2-3 | TRBV11-2 | NA
CASSHRDRQETQYF | TGTGCCAGCAGCCACCGGGACAGGCAAGAGACCCAGTACTTC | NA | TRBJ2-5 | TRBV11-3 | TRBD1
CASSLDQYRNEQYF | TGTGCCAGCAGCTTAGATCAGTACAGGAACGAGCAGTACTTC | NA | TRBJ2-7 | TRBV11-3 | NA
CSAFQETQYF | TGCAGCGCCTTCCAAGAGACCCAGTACTTC | NA | TRBJ2-5 | TRBV29-1 | NA
CASRGIGYTF | TGTGCCAGCAGGGGAATCGGCTACACCTTC | NA | TRBJ1-2 | TRBV2 | NA
CASSLAGYGANVLTF | TGTGCCAGCAGCTTAGCGGGGTATGGGGCCAACGTCCTGACTTTC | NA | TRBJ2-6 | TRBV7-9 | NA
CASSLDRGQETQYF | TGTGCCAGCAGCTTAGATAGGGGCCAAGAGACCCAGTACTTC | NA | TRBJ2-5 | TRBV11-3 | NA
CASSSTGGAEAFF | TGTGCCAGCAGCTCTACAGGGGGAGCTGAAGCTTTCTTT | NA | TRBJ1-1 | TRBV7-8 | TRBD1
CASSLGGAYGYTF | TGTGCCAGCAGCTTAGGAGGGGCTTATGGCTACACCTTC | NA | TRBJ1-2 | TRBV7-2 | NA
CAWTLSNTGELFF | TGTGCCTGGACGCTATCGAACACCGGGGAGCTGTTTTTT | NA | TRBJ2-2 | TRBV30 | NA
CASSIVPSNYGYTF | TGTGCCAGCTCAATCGTTCCTAGCAACTATGGCTACACCTTC | once | TRBJ1-2 | TRBV2 | NA
CASSLSGGHNEQYF | TGTGCCAGCAGCTTGTCGGGGGGTCACAACGAGCAGTACTTC | NA | TRBJ2-7 | TRBV7-9 | TRBD2
CASSSAWGNTIYF | TGTGCCAGCAGTTCCGCGTGGGGAAACACCATATATTTT | NA | TRBJ1-3 | TRBV11-3 | NA
CASSQTPSGGAYNEQFF | TGTGCCAGCAGCCAAACACCCAGCGGGGGGGCCTACAATGAGCAGTTCTTC | NA | TRBJ2-1 | TRBV9 | TRBD2
CASNPTGVGTGELFF | TGTGCCAGCAACCCTACAGGGGTTGGCACCGGGGAGCTGTTTTTT | NA | TRBJ2-2 | TRBV28 | TRBD1
CSVLGTSGAPYEQYF | TGCAGCGTCCTAGGGACTAGCGGGGCCCCCTACGAGCAGTACTTC | few | TRBJ2-7 | TRBV29-1 | TRBD2
CASSLLTTSGETYNEQFF | TGTGCCAGCAGTTTATTGACGACTAGCGGGGAAACTTACAATGAGCAGTTCTTC | NA | TRBJ2-1 | TRBV27 | TRBD2
CASSLAPGGQGETQYF | TGTGCCAGCAGCTTAGCGCCGGGGGGACAGGGTGAGACCCAGTACTTC | NA | TRBJ2-5 | TRBV7-9 | TRBD1
CASRTQETQYF | TGTGCCAGCAGGACTCAAGAGACCCAGTACTTC | NA | TRBJ2-5 | TRBV2 | NA
CASNQGLFGTDTQYF | TGTGCCAGCAACCAGGGGCTATTTGGCACAGATACGCAGTATTTT | few | TRBJ2-3 | TRBV6-6 | NA
CASSLAVQGQETQYF | TGCGCCAGCAGCTTGGCCGTCCAGGGCCAAGAGACCCAGTACTTC | once | TRBJ2-5 | TRBV5-1 | NA
CASSPRVGANSNQPQHF | TGTGCCAGCTCACCAAGAGTCGGTGCAAATAGCAATCAGCCCCAGCATTTT | NA | TRBJ1-5 | TRBV18 | NA
CASSLWTGVFNQPQHF | TGTGCCAGCAGTTTATGGACAGGGGTATTCAATCAGCCCCAGCATTTT | few | TRBJ1-5 | TRBV28 | TRBD1
CASSPGHQGGPRETQYF | TGTGCCAGCAGCCCTGGACATCAAGGGGGGCCAAGAGAGACCCAGTACTTC | NA | TRBJ2-5 | TRBV11-1 | NA
CASRPTSSNTGELFF | TGTGCCAGCAGACCGACTAGCTCCAACACCGGGGAGCTGTTTTTT | NA | TRBJ2-2 | TRBV7-2 | TRBD2
CASRRQGVGDTQYF | TGTGCCAGCAGAAGACAGGGGGTTGGGGATACGCAGTATTTT | once | TRBJ2-3 | TRBV21-1 | NA
CASSPRTANTEAFF | TGTGCCAGCAGCCCCCGGACAGCGAACACTGAAGCTTTCTTT | NA | TRBJ1-1 | TRBV11-2 | NA
CASSRDRGKETQYF | TGCGCCAGCAGCCGGGACAGGGGGAAAGAGACCCAGTACTTC | NA | TRBJ2-5 | TRBV5-1 | TRBD1
CASSATGENSPLHF | TGTGCCAGCAGCGCTACAGGGGAGAATTCACCCCTCCACTTT | few | TRBJ1-6 | TRBV6-4 | TRBD1
CASSQQGFQETQYF | TGTGCCAGTAGTCAACAGGGATTCCAAGAGACCCAGTACTTC | NA | TRBJ2-5 | TRBV19 | NA
CASSLDEQWDNEQFF | TGTGCCAGCAGCTTAGATGAACAGTGGGACAATGAGCAGTTCTTC | NA | TRBJ2-1 | TRBV7-9 | NA
CASRPRGGSNQPQHF | TGTGCCAGCAGGCCACGCGGGGGGAGCAATCAGCCCCAGCATTTT | NA | TRBJ1-5 | TRBV6-5 | NA
CAILPGLGNYGYTF | TGTGCCATCCTCCCCGGGTTGGGGAACTATGGCTACACCTTC | NA | TRBJ1-2 | TRBV28 | NA
CATRLYGYTF | TGTGCCACCAGGCTCTATGGCTACACCTTC | NA | TRBJ1-2 | TRBV28 | NA